Below are 29 T cell receptor beta chains sequenced from a single sample in a study of blood T cell repertoires in COVID-19. Assay used: immunoSEQ multiplex PCR; TCRdb lists only in-frame clones, some missing. The table has 300,000 to 450,000 clones, less than 85% seen once. Sequenced sample: peripheral blood. The source of these receptors is a woman aged 18-29 years with acute or convalescent COVID-19.

The chain carries TRBV12-3 or TRBV12-4 and TRBJ2-1, with D perhaps matching TRBD1 (6 bases). V dropped 8 bases and J dropped 9 bases, with 11 bases sitting between them. The CDR3 is made up of 11 amino acids. Here the CDR3 DNA reads TGTGCCAGCCCCCAAGGGGGTGAGCAGTTCTTC. Amino acids: CASPQGGEQFF.

V gene TRBV5-1 combines with J gene TRBJ1-2, with 7 bases matching TRBD1. The CDR3 is 15 amino acids. V shed 4 bases and J 5 bases; nucleotides not matched to a gene: 11. Germline lookup yields CDR1 SGHRS and CDR2 YFSETQ. The CDR3 region is CASSLYGTAIYGYTF. In nucleotides, the CDR3 is TGCGCCAGCAGCCTCTACGGGACAGCGATTTATGGCTACACCTTC. The complete variable domain, with remaining parts taken from reference TRBV5-1 and TRBJ1-2, reads KAGVTQTPRYLIKTRGQQVTLSCSPISGHRSVSWYQQTPGQGLQFLFEYFSETQRNKGNFPGRFSGRQFSNSRSEMNVSTLELGDSALYLCASSLYGTAIYGYTFGSGTRLTVV.

The chain employs TRBV11-2 and TRBJ2-1, with D maybe TRBD2 (6 bases). The V gene lost 2 bases and the J gene lost 1 base, with 15 bases spanning the gap. The germline CDR1 and CDR2 sequences are SGHAT and FQNNGV. The CDR3 extends over 17 amino acids. Here the CDR3 reads CASSLTSGVGSYNEQFF. The CDR3 nucleotides are TGTGCCAGCAGCTTAACGTCGGGAGTTGGGTCCTACAATGAGCAGTTCTTC.

The chain recombines TRBV4-1 with TRBJ2-7; 7 bases agree with TRBD1. Germline-derived CDR1 and CDR2 are MGHRA and YSYEKL. This CDR3 is 17 amino acids long. The ends lost 4 bases at V and 4 bases at J; junction bases unmatched: 16. The CDR3 here is CASSLRAETGYLYEQYF. The CDR3 region has the DNA TGCGCCAGCAGCCTTCGAGCGGAGACAGGGTATCTTTACGAGCAGTACTTC.

This chain connects TRBV4-1 to TRBJ1-4; D is possibly TRBD1 (6 bases). The V and J ends lost 1 base and 4 bases respectively, with 10 bases between them. This CDR3 is 15 amino acids long. CDR1 and CDR2 from the germline V gene are MGHRA and YSYEKL. The CDR3 sequence: CASSQVGALNEKLFF. The CDR3 DNA sequence: TGCGCCAGCAGCCAAGTGGGGGCCCTTAATGAAAAACTGTTTTTT.

The chain is built from TRBV6-4 and TRBJ1-5; TRBD1 matches 8 bases. CDR3 length: 17 amino acids. Trimming at V came to 2 bases and at J to 5 bases, leaving 11 bases not matched to a gene. From germline, CDR1 is MRHNA and CDR2 SNTAGT. The chain's CDR3 is CASSDPYTGRGHQPQHF. DNA for the CDR3: TGTGCCAGCAGTGACCCATATACGGGCAGGGGGCATCAGCCCCAGCATTTT.

This chain uses TRBV7-3 with TRBJ2-3; weak D call: TRBD2 (6 bases). The germline V and J ends were trimmed by 2 bases and 5 bases, with 11 bases remaining between them. CDR3 size: 14 residues. Germline V gene sequence: CDR1 SGHTA, CDR2 FQGTGA. The CDR3 protein is CASSLGGGGDTQYF. The CDR3 DNA reads TGTGCCAGCAGCTTAGGTGGGGGAGGAGATACGCAGTATTTT.

This clone was observed a few times. The V call is TRBV19, the J call TRBJ1-5; D not certain. Germline CDR1 and CDR2: LNHDA and SQIVND (reference sequence). V lost 7 bases, J lost 7 bases, and 17 bases lay in between. There are 14 residues in the CDR3. In nucleotides, the CDR3 is TGTGCCAGTACAGCGGGAGGGATGGGACAGCCCCAGCATTTT. Translation gives CASTAGGMGQPQHF.

The genes are TRBV19 and TRBJ1-3, with D possibly being TRBD1 (6 bases). Germline V gene sequence: CDR1 LNHDA, CDR2 SQIVND (reference sequence). V shed 5 bases and J shed 4 bases, with 12 bases lying between them. CDR3 length equals 14 residues. CDR3 in DNA: TGTGCCAGTAGTCTACGGGACATCGGAAACACCATATATTTT. It codes for CASSLRDIGNTIYF.

J is TRBJ1-4 and V is TRBV7-9, with 7 bases aligning to TRBD1. CDR3 size: 16 residues. V shed 5 bases, J shed 4 bases, and the junction held 10 bases outside the gene matches. Germline CDR1 and CDR2: SEHNR and FQNEAQ (reference sequence). The chain's CDR3 is CASSLLSGTDNEKLFF. In DNA form, the CDR3 reads TGTGCCAGCAGCCTCTTGTCCGGGACAGATAATGAAAAACTGTTTTTT.

With regard to this clone: The same CDR3 also results from other DNA sequences found in this sample. The chain links TRBV19 to TRBJ1-6, with D unresolved. This CDR3 comprises 14 residues. Between the trimmed V and J ends, which lost 3 bases and 4 bases, there was a span of 7 bases. Germline lookup yields CDR1 LNHDA and CDR2 SQIVND (reference sequence). CDR3 loop: CASSISSYNSPLHF. The CDR3 DNA sequence: TGTGCCAGTAGTATTTCGAGTTATAATTCACCCCTCCACTTT. Supplemented by reference TRBV19 and TRBJ1-6, the full variable domain reads DGGITQSPKYLFRKEGQNVTLSCEQNLNHDAMYWYRQDPGQGLRLIYYSQIVNDFQKGDIAEGYSVSREKKESFPLTVTSAQKNPTAFYLCASSISSYNSPLHFGNGTRLTVT.

The V call is TRBV7-9, the J call TRBJ1-5; 8 bases agree with TRBD1. Per germline, CDR1 SEHNR and CDR2 FQNEAQ (reference sequence). J gave up 3 bases and V 8 bases, and 6 bases lay outside the gene matches. The CDR3 length is 14 residues. This CDR3 reads CASRGQGLNQPQHF. The CDR3 DNA is TGTGCCAGCCGTGGACAGGGTCTCAATCAGCCCCAGCATTTT.

This sequence joins TRBV10-3 and TRBJ2-1; 7 nucleotides agree with TRBD2. The CDR3 totals 19 residues. The germline V gene encodes CDR1 ENHRY and CDR2 SYGVKD. V dropped 0 bases and J dropped 0; count of bases not matched to a gene: 11. The CDR3 DNA sequence: TGTGCCATCAGTGAGTCCGGTGTTCTAGCGGATACCTCCTACAATGAGCAGTTCTTC. Translating gives CAISESGVLADTSYNEQFF.

CDR3 sequence (DNA): TGCAGCGTCCGGGTTGCCCGGGATTCACCCCTCCACTTT. Translating it yields CSVRVARDSPLHF. V usage is TRBV29-1 and J usage is TRBJ1-6; D gene unclear. Germline values: CDR1 SQVTM, CDR2 ANQGSEA. Trimming took 6 bases from V and 8 from J, leaving 14 bases between them. The CDR3 is 13 amino acids.

J is TRBJ2-7 and V is TRBV2; 8 positions match TRBD1. This CDR3 has 14 amino acids. V dropped 10 bases and J dropped 2; count of bases not matched to a gene: 10. Germline V gives CDR1 SNHLY, CDR2 FYNNEI. The CDR3 coding sequence is TGTGCCACTTGCTTCGGGACAGGCGCCTACGAGCAGTACTTC. Amino acid sequence: CATCFGTGAYEQYF.

The chain couples TRBV20-1 to TRBJ1-1, with no clear D. The ends were cut back, 5 bases at V and 3 bases at J, with 7 bases in the middle. Germline V CDR1 and CDR2: DFQATT, SNEGSKA (reference sequence). The CDR3 has 11 residues. CDR3 nucleotide sequence: TGCAGTGCTCCTCTTTACACTGAAGCTTTCTTT. Translated, it gives CSAPLYTEAFF.

This chain uses TRBV19 with TRBJ2-1, with 8 bases aligning to TRBD2. The CDR3 has 18 residues. J gave up 5 bases and V 2 bases, and 14 bases lay outside the gene matches. Germline values: CDR1 LNHDA, CDR2 SQIVND (reference sequence). Written as DNA, the CDR3 is TGTGCCAGTAGTATACGGGGGGGGTCTGGTACTAAGAACAATGAGCAGTTCTTC. It encodes CASSIRGGSGTKNNEQFF.

V usage is TRBV18 and J usage is TRBJ2-1; no definite D call. This CDR3 has 14 amino acids. Germline V lookup: CDR1 KGHSH, CDR2 LQKENI. The V and J ends lost 5 bases and 6 bases respectively, with 14 bases between them. The chain's CDR3 is CASSGPQPINEQFF. CDR3 bases: TGTGCCAGCTCAGGCCCACAGCCAATCAATGAGCAGTTCTTC.

The chain joins TRBV19 to TRBJ1-4; 8 nucleotides match TRBD1. Germline assignment: CDR1 LNHDA and CDR2 SQIVND (reference sequence). CDR3 size: 15 residues. With 3 bases clipped from V and 4 bases from J, the junction kept 4 bases outside the gene matches. CDR3 residues: CASSMGQAINEKLFF. DNA for the CDR3: TGTGCCAGTAGTATGGGACAGGCGATTAATGAAAAACTGTTTTTT.

The chain joins TRBV4-1 to TRBJ2-4; TRBD2 aligns across 7 bases. Germline CDR1 is MGHRA and CDR2 is YSYEKL. CDR3 length equals 14 residues. Trimming cost V 0 bases and J 7 bases; bases outside gene matches: 3. CDR3 sequence reads: CASSQEGRENIQYF. As DNA, the CDR3 is TGCGCCAGCAGCCAAGAGGGGCGGGAGAACATTCAGTACTTC.

The count of this clone is one. This sequence joins TRBV4-1 and TRBJ2-5; D might be TRBD1 (5 bases). This CDR3 is built from 15 residues. Germline CDR1 and CDR2: MGHRA and YSYEKL. V gave up 0 bases and J gave up 4 bases, with 12 bases separating them. Here the CDR3 DNA reads TGCGCCAGCAGCCAAGAAAGGAGCACAGGAGAGACCCAGTACTTC. This gives the protein CASSQERSTGETQYF.

The gene calls are TRBV7-9 and TRBJ2-7, with D tentatively TRBD2 (6 bases). V was cut by 1 base and J by 6 bases, with 10 bases left in between. Germline V gene sequence: CDR1 SEHNR, CDR2 FQNEAQ (reference sequence). This CDR3 contains 13 residues. CDR3 nucleotide sequence: TGTGCCAGCAGCTTAGAGGAGGGCCCCGAGCAGTACTTC. Its protein is CASSLEEGPEQYF. The variable domain in full, completed from reference TRBV7-9 and TRBJ2-7, reads DTGVSQNPRHKITKRGQNVTFRCDPISEHNRLYWYRQTLGQGPEFLTYFQNEAQLEKSRLLSDRFSAERPKGSFSTLEIQRTEQGDSAMYLCASSLEEGPEQYFGPGTRLTVT.

The chain combines TRBV6-4 with TRBJ1-6; D is unclear. Germline CDR1 is MRHNA and CDR2 is SNTAGT. V was cut by 3 bases and J by 4 bases, with 10 bases left in between. The CDR3 runs 15 residues. This CDR3 reads CASSEDYSYNSPLHF. DNA for the CDR3: TGTGCCAGCAGTGAGGACTACTCTTATAATTCACCCCTCCACTTT.

The V call is TRBV7-6, the J call TRBJ1-3; maybe TRBD1 (5 bases). V was trimmed by 2 bases and J by 5 bases, leaving 13 bases between them. There are 15 residues in the CDR3. Germline-derived CDR1 and CDR2 are SGHVS and FNYEAQ. CDR3 DNA sequence: TGTGCCAGCAGCTTACTAGCGGGACCCAGAAACACCATATATTTT. Its translation is CASSLLAGPRNTIYF.

This sequence joins TRBV5-1 and TRBJ2-5; weak D call: TRBD1 (6 bases). Germline loops: CDR1 SGHRS, CDR2 YFSETQ. This CDR3 region has 14 residues. V lost 0 bases to trimming and J lost 5 bases, with 11 bases between them. The CDR3 is CASSLVPGDETQYF. The CDR3 bases are TGCGCCAGCAGCTTGGTCCCAGGGGATGAGACCCAGTACTTC.

The gene calls are TRBV9 and TRBJ1-2; 8 positions match TRBD1. The CDR3 extends over 15 amino acids. The J segment lost 2 bases and the V segment lost 0 bases, leaving 3 bases of the junction unmatched. Germline V lookup: CDR1 SGDLS, CDR2 YYNGEE. The DNA of the CDR3 is TGTGCCAGCAGCGTAGCGCGACAGGGGAACTATGGCTACACCTTC. Its translation: CASSVARQGNYGYTF.

The V call is TRBV7-7, the J call TRBJ2-5; no firm D call. The germline V and J ends were trimmed by 6 bases and 1 base, with 12 bases remaining between them. CDR3 size: 14 residues. Looked up from germline, CDR1 is SSHAT and CDR2 is FNYEAQ (reference sequence). CDR3 nucleotide sequence: TGTGCCAGCAGTCCCTCGGGTTTCCAAGAGACCCAGTACTTC. As protein: CASSPSGFQETQYF. Looking up the rest from reference TRBV7-7 and TRBJ2-5 gives the full variable domain: GAGVSQSPRYKVTKRGQDVTLRCDPISSHATLYWYQQALGQGPEFLTYFNYEAQPDKSGLPSDRFSAERPEGSISTLTIQRTEQRDSAMYRCASSPSGFQETQYFGPGTRLLVL.

The chain carries TRBV24-1 and TRBJ2-2; D is ambiguous. Trimming took 2 bases from V and 6 from J, leaving 6 bases between them. Germline loops: CDR1 KGHDR, CDR2 SFDVKD. The CDR3 length is 13 residues. The CDR3 region has the DNA TGTGCCACCAGTGATTATCTAGCCGGGGAGCTGTTTTTT. Residues: CATSDYLAGELFF.

CDR3 in DNA: TGTGCCAGCAGCCTCACAGGAGGGGTCACAGATACGCAGTATTTT. It yields the protein CASSLTGGVTDTQYF. This sequence joins TRBV5-5 and TRBJ2-3, with a possible D match to TRBD2 (6 bases). CDR3 size: 15 residues. V was clipped by 4 bases and J by 2 bases, with 14 bases between them. Germline V gives CDR1 SGHKS, CDR2 YYEKEE (reference sequence).